This T cell receptor (beta chain) was captured by sequencing in a study of T cells in women clearing cervical HPV infection. Study as a whole: Cases: HPV16-related CIN3 or worse on histology, 2 invasive cancers.

Genomic DNA, averaging 1200 ng per sample, yielded TCR beta CDR3 via immunoSEQ. Some clones are missing from TCRdb's copy, which holds only in-frame ones; the method was immunoSEQ multiplex PCR. The sample is made up of approximately 30,000 clones, and the top ten hold about 1.5% of it. Study findings and constraints: TRBV6-7 abundance was lower in cases than controls (0.11% versus 0.16%).

About this clone: Its antigen is not identified. The read halts 3 residues ahead of the CDR3 end, with the missing end drawn from the germline J gene.

Trimming took 3 bases from V and 7 from J, leaving 10 bases between them. The CDR3 extends over 13 amino acids. J is TRBJ2-4 and V is TRBV12-3 or TRBV12-4; D might be TRBD1 (6 bases). Sequencing input: blood buffy coat. The sequence was collected from a woman between 18 and 70 years old with a cervical HPV16 infection that either progressed to CIN3+ or cleared (not recorded which). Partial CDR3 DNA: TGTGCCAGCAGTTTTCATGGACAGAACATT. As protein: CASSFHGQNI. The CDR3, in full, reads CASSFHGQNIQYF.